This is a list of T cell receptor beta chains from one sample in a study of T cell responses to AZD1222 COVID-19 vaccine. Profiled with immunoSEQ multiplex PCR; TCRdb holds only in-frame clones, not every one. The profile shows 100,000 or so clones, 90% of them singletons. Sample: peripheral blood, taken on day 0 of AZD1222 vaccination. These receptors were taken from an adult in good health. Each CDR3 is given with its conserved first and last residue. Fields, in order: D gene, J gene, clone size, V gene, CDR3 DNA, CDR3 protein. D genes are given only for firm matches. Clone size is stated in some rows and not others, as once, few, many or a class when expanded.

>TRBD1|TRBJ1-2|NA|TRBV27
TGTGCCAGCAGTTTAAAGACAGGGAGAGGGGACTATGGCTACACCTTC
CASSLKTGRGDYGYTF
>NA|TRBJ2-7|NA|TRBV2
TGTGCCCGAACTCTCCCTTACACCTACGAGCAGTACTTC
CARTLPYTYEQYF
>NA|TRBJ2-6|NA|TRBV4-2
TGTGCCAGCAGCCAAACAGGCTCTGGGGCCAACGTCCTGACTTTC
CASSQTGSGANVLTF
>NA|TRBJ1-1|NA|TRBV4-1
TGCGCCAGCAGCCTCGTGGGGGCGTTCATGAACACTGAAGCTTTCTTT
CASSLVGAFMNTEAFF
>NA|TRBJ1-2|NA|TRBV24-1
TGTGCCACCAGTGAACCTACAAGCTATGGCTACACCTTC
CATSEPTSYGYTF
>NA|TRBJ1-1|NA|TRBV20-1
TGCAGTGCTAGCTGGGGGACTGAAGCTTTCTTT
CSASWGTEAFF
>NA|TRBJ1-1|NA|TRBV4-1
TGCGCCAGCAGCCACGGGCGGGACACGAGATCTGAAGCTTTCTTT
CASSHGRDTRSEAFF
>TRBD1|TRBJ2-2|NA|TRBV6-6
TGTGCCAGCAGTCGTGACAGGGGGGCGGACACCGGGGAGCTGTTTTTT
CASSRDRGADTGELFF
>NA|TRBJ2-7|once|TRBV27
TGTGCCAGCAGTTTAGGGGCAGACTACGAGCAGTACTTC
CASSLGADYEQYF
>NA|TRBJ1-1|NA|TRBV7-8
TGTGCCAGCAGCGCTAGCAGGGAGGGGAACACTGAAGCTTTCTTT
CASSASREGNTEAFF
>TRBD1|TRBJ1-3|NA|TRBV27
TGTGCCAGCAGTCCGGGGACAGGGGCCAACACCATATATTTT
CASSPGTGANTIYF
>NA|TRBJ1-5|NA|TRBV6-2/TRBV6-3
TGTGCCAGCAGTTACGATGCCCACAGTTGGCAGCCCCAGCATTTT
CASSYDAHSWQPQHF
>TRBD1|TRBJ2-7|NA|TRBV6-1
TGTGCCAGCAGTGAAAGGGGGACCGGGACAGGGATCGCCTACGAGCAGTACTTC
CASSERGTGTGIAYEQYF
>TRBD1|TRBJ1-4|once|TRBV28
TGTGCCAGCAGTCTTAGGACAGGGGACCTGGCAACTAATGAAAAACTGTTTTTT
CASSLRTGDLATNEKLFF
>NA|TRBJ1-3|NA|TRBV19
TGTGCCAGTAGTCTAGAGGCCTACTCTGGAAACACCATATATTTT
CASSLEAYSGNTIYF
>NA|TRBJ1-5|NA|TRBV27
TGTGCCAGCAGTTCTCGGGACTGGTATAGCAATCAGCCCCAGCATTTT
CASSSRDWYSNQPQHF
>NA|TRBJ2-1|NA|TRBV7-9
TGTGCCAGCAGCTCGCCGGGGCGATCCGACAATGAGCAGTTCTTC
CASSSPGRSDNEQFF
>NA|TRBJ2-3|NA|TRBV30
TGTGCCTGGAGTTTTATCACAGATACGCAGTATTTT
CAWSFITDTQYF
>NA|TRBJ1-6|NA|TRBV6-6
TGTGCCAGCAGTTATATTGGTTCACCCCTCCACTTT
CASSYIGSPLHF
>NA|TRBJ1-5|NA|TRBV6-1
TGTGCCAGCAGTGATAATGAGTCCGGAGTCCAGCATTTT
CASSDNESGVQHF
>TRBD2|TRBJ2-7|NA|TRBV5-1
TGCGCCAGCAGCTTCGGGGGACTAGCCTACGAGCAGTACTTC
CASSFGGLAYEQYF
>NA|TRBJ2-5|few|TRBV5-1
TGCGCCAGCAGCTTGACAGGCCCTCCGACTAAGACCCAGTACTTC
CASSLTGPPTKTQYF
>NA|TRBJ1-1|NA|TRBV6-5
TGTGCCAGCAGCGGGGGGCGGTGGGCTTTCTTT
CASSGGRWAFF
>NA|TRBJ1-5|NA|TRBV27
TGTGCCAGCAGTTTATTCCCGGGTGGAAGCAATCAGCCCCAGCATTTT
CASSLFPGGSNQPQHF
>NA|TRBJ2-7|NA|TRBV10-3
TGTGCCATCAGTGCTTTTACAACCCCTAAGGAGCAGTACTTC
CAISAFTTPKEQYF